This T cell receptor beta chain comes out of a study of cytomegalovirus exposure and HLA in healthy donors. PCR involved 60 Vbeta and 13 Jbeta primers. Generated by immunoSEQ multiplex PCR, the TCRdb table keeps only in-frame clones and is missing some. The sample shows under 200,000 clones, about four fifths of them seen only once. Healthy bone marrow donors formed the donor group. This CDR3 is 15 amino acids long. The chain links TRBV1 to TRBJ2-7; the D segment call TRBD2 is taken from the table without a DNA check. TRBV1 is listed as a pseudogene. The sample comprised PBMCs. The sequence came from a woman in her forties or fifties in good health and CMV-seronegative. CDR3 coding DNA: TGCACCAGCAGCCCTTTAAGCGGGAGGTACCACGAGCAGTACTTC. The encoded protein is CTSSPLSGRYHEQYF.